These 32 T cell receptor beta chains were all obtained from the same sample, sequenced in a study of cytomegalovirus exposure and HLA in healthy donors. 13 Jbeta primers and 60 Vbeta primers were used for the PCR. The assay was immunoSEQ multiplex PCR, and TCRdb's table has in-frame clones only and misses some. Of some 120,000 clones in the sample, roughly four fifths are singletons; the top ten hold around 2%. Sequences were obtained from PBMCs. These receptors were obtained from a man aged 35-49 years in good health and CMV-seronegative.

About this clone itself: The junction and the germline gene differ at one end; a read error may be behind it. The rearrangement links TRBV27 to TRBJ1-2; D not certain. The CDR3 runs 14 residues. Germline CDR1 and CDR2: MNHEY and SMNVEV (reference sequence). The CDR3 nucleotides are TGTGCCAGCAGTTCCCCCGCGACTCACTATGGCCACACCTTC. Translated: CASSSPATHYGHTF.

The chain has TRBV7-9 and TRBJ2-5; 8 bases align to TRBD1. Germline CDR1 is SEHNR and CDR2 is FQNEAQ (reference sequence). The CDR3 is 15 amino acids. The ends lost 1 base at V and 4 bases at J; junction bases unmatched: 5. Here the CDR3 DNA reads TGTGCCAGCAGCTTAGAGCAGGGGGCAACAGAGACCCAGTACTTC. Its translation is CASSLEQGATETQYF.

This sequence joins TRBV11-2 and TRBJ2-7, with D perhaps matching TRBD1 (5 bases). Germline V gene lookup returns CDR1 SGHAT and CDR2 FQNNGV. V lost 5 bases to trimming and J lost 3 bases, with 11 bases between them. The CDR3 sequence is 13 residues long. CDR3 bases: TGTGCCAGCAGCCCAGAGCAGGGCTACGAGCAGTACTTC. Translating it yields CASSPEQGYEQYF.

The chain recombines TRBV5-5 with TRBJ2-5, with 9 bases that match TRBD1. CDR1 is SGHKS and CDR2 is YYEKEE in the germline V gene (reference sequence). The CDR3 consists of 16 residues. J was trimmed by 2 bases and V by 4 bases; bases with no gene match: 9. The CDR3 DNA is TGTGCCAGCAGCATTCGACCAGGGACAGGGCAAGAGACCCAGTACTTC. The encoded protein is CASSIRPGTGQETQYF.

The rearrangement uses TRBV2 and TRBJ2-2; 13 bases fit TRBD2. Germline lookup yields CDR1 SNHLY and CDR2 FYNNEI. The V and J ends lost 4 bases and 1 base, in that order; junction bases with no gene match: 12. This CDR3 comprises 20 residues. The CDR3 reads CASSAPGSGTSGMNTGELFF. CDR3 nucleotide sequence: TGTGCCAGCAGTGCACCCGGCTCTGGGACTAGCGGGATGAACACCGGGGAGCTGTTTTTT.

V usage is TRBV29-1 and J usage is TRBJ2-7, with TRBD2 as a possible D gene (5 bases). The V gene's germline CDR1 is SQVTM and CDR2 ANQGSEA. The CDR3 length is 13 residues. V lost 6 bases to trimming and J lost 0 bases, with 12 bases between them. CDR3 DNA sequence: TGCAGCGTCGGAGGTGAAGTCTCCTACGAGCAGTACTTC. It specifies CSVGGEVSYEQYF.

The chain carries TRBV6-1 and TRBJ2-3; TRBD1 matches at 10 bases. V lost 0 bases, J lost 5 bases, and 2 bases stayed unmatched. Germline-derived CDR1 and CDR2 are MNHNS and SASEGT. This CDR3 has 15 amino acids. The CDR3 DNA is TGTGCCAGCAGTGAAGCCGGACAGGGGGTAGATACGCAGTATTTT. Its translation: CASSEAGQGVDTQYF.

The V and J genes are TRBV28 and TRBJ1-2, with 7 bases identical to TRBD1. In germline, CDR1 is MDHEN, CDR2 SYDVKM. The junction had 6 bases not matched to a gene; V was cut back by 4 bases and J by 4 bases. This CDR3 comprises 14 residues. The CDR3 DNA sequence: TGTGCCAGCAGTTCAAACAGGGGTACCTATGGCTACACCTTC. As protein: CASSSNRGTYGYTF.

The CDR3 protein is CASSFSTDYGYTF. For the CDR3, the DNA is TGTGCCAGCAGTTTTAGTACAGACTATGGCTACACCTTC. The J gene is TRBJ1-2, the V gene TRBV27; D call uncertain. The CDR3 is 13 amino acids. The germline gives CDR1 MNHEY, CDR2 SMNVEV (reference sequence). V was pared by 3 bases and J by 3 bases, with 8 bases between.

The V and J genes are TRBV4-1 and TRBJ1-5; D is perhaps TRBD1 (6 bases). The ends were cut back, 2 bases at V and 2 bases at J, with 7 bases in the middle. Germline CDR1 and CDR2: MGHRA and YSYEKL. There are 14 residues in the CDR3. For the CDR3, the DNA is TGCGCCAGCAGCCAATCAGGGGGCAATCAGCCCCAGCATTTT. This translates into CASSQSGGNQPQHF.

Note on this clone: Other nucleotide sequences from this sample produce the same CDR3. This chain joins TRBV27 and TRBJ2-7; 9 bases align to TRBD1. V lost 4 bases and J lost 6; bases outside the gene matches: 10. CDR1 is MNHEY and CDR2 is SMNVEV in the germline V gene (reference sequence). The CDR3 length is 15 residues. Written as DNA, the CDR3 is TGTGCCAGCAGTTCTCTACGGGACAGGGTAGGCGAGCAGTACTTC. Translation: CASSSLRDRVGEQYF.

This chain links TRBV14 with TRBJ2-3; 11 nucleotides align to TRBD2. The CDR3 consists of 16 residues. The germline V gene encodes CDR1 SGHDN and CDR2 FVKESK. V dropped 2 bases and J dropped 2; count of bases not matched to a gene: 3. The CDR3 DNA reads TGTGCCAGCAGCCAACTAGCGGGGGGACTCACAGATACGCAGTATTTT. As protein: CASSQLAGGLTDTQYF.

This chain connects TRBV6-5 to TRBJ1-1; no clear D gene. The germline V gene encodes CDR1 MNHEY and CDR2 SVGAGI. The V end was cut by 2 bases, the J end by 6 bases, with 10 bases between. The CDR3 consists of 13 residues. The chain's CDR3 is CASSYVHNAEAFF. The DNA for the CDR3 is TGTGCCAGCAGTTACGTCCACAACGCTGAAGCTTTCTTT.

The chain joins TRBV7-3 to TRBJ2-3; 8 bases match TRBD1. This CDR3 is built from 16 residues. Trimming removed 1 base from V and 5 bases from J; junction bases left unmatched: 8. Germline CDR1 SGHTA, CDR2 FQGTGA. The CDR3 sequence is CASSLNPGGLVDTQYF. Here the CDR3 DNA reads TGTGCCAGCAGCTTAAATCCAGGGGGCCTCGTAGATACGCAGTATTTT.

The chain combines TRBV30 with TRBJ2-7; 7 bases are shared with TRBD2. The length of the CDR3 is 14 residues. V was pared by 2 bases and J by 5 bases, with 9 bases of the junction left unmatched. Germline loops: CDR1 GTSNPN, CDR2 SVGIG (reference sequence). The CDR3 bases are TGTGCCTGGAGTCGGGGGGTGATGAGCGACGAGCAGTACTTC. Its translation is CAWSRGVMSDEQYF.

The rearrangement joins TRBV10-3 to TRBJ1-1; 7 nucleotides align to TRBD1. The V segment lost 4 bases and the J segment 3 bases; nucleotides outside the gene matches: 2. The CDR3 extends over 13 amino acids. Germline CDR1 ENHRY, CDR2 SYGVKD. As DNA, the CDR3 is TGTGCCATCAGTGGGGGACAGCACACTGAAGCTTTCTTT. It yields the protein CAISGGQHTEAFF.

The chain links TRBV6-1 to TRBJ2-1, with D maybe TRBD1 (6 bases). The CDR3 length is 14 residues. V gave up 5 bases and J gave up 0 bases, with 8 bases separating them. Germline V gene data show CDR1 as MNHNS and CDR2 as SASEGT. CDR3 sequence (DNA): TGTGCCAGCAGTCAGGGGCGCTCCTACAATGAGCAGTTCTTC. This translates into CASSQGRSYNEQFF.

The rearrangement links TRBV10-3 to TRBJ2-7, with TRBD2 identical over 7 bases. The CDR3 is 13 amino acids. Germline trimming cut 3 bases from V and 12 bases from J; bases unmatched to any gene: 11. Germline CDR1 ENHRY, CDR2 SYGVKD. The CDR3 DNA reads TGTGCCATCAGTGACCGGGACTACAAGAGACCGTACTTC. Translated, it gives CAISDRDYKRPYF.

The V call is TRBV5-4, the J call TRBJ2-5; 10 nucleotides match TRBD1. Trimming at V came to 4 bases and at J to 6 bases, leaving 15 bases not matched to a gene. This CDR3 has 17 amino acids. Germline V CDR1 and CDR2: SGHNT, YYREEE (reference sequence). The chain's CDR3 is CASSPHISGQGTKTQYF. For the CDR3, the DNA is TGTGCCAGCAGCCCCCATATTTCGGGACAGGGGACCAAGACCCAGTACTTC. The whole variable domain, filled in from reference TRBV5-4 and TRBJ2-5, reads ETGVTQSPTHLIKTRGQQVTLRCSSQSGHNTVSWYQQALGQGPQFIFQYYREEENGRGNFPPRFSGLQFPNYSSELNVNALELDDSALYLCASSPHISGQGTKTQYFGPGTRLLVL.

J is TRBJ2-7 and V is TRBV5-4; D is perhaps TRBD2 (5 bases). The CDR3 contains 11 residues. V was clipped by 2 bases and J by 7 bases, with 7 bases between them. Germline V gene sequence: CDR1 SGHNT, CDR2 YYREEE (reference sequence). In nucleotides, the CDR3 is TGTGCCAGCAGCTTAAGCGGTGAGCAGTACTTC. This sequence encodes CASSLSGEQYF.

The rearrangement links TRBV11-3 to TRBJ2-1, with a weak D call TRBD2 (7 bases). Germline V gene lookup returns CDR1 SGHNT and CDR2 YENEEA. Trimming pared 11 bases from V and 0 bases from J, leaving 17 bases between. The CDR3 loop spans 15 amino acids. This CDR3 is CAGGGGASSYNEQFF. CDR3 DNA: TGTGCCGGGGGCGGGGGCGCCAGCTCCTACAATGAGCAGTTCTTC.

The table lists this clone with a few counts. CDR3: CASSKNPGGDSEAFF. CDR3 nucleotides: TGTGCCAGCAGCAAGAACCCGGGGGGGGACTCTGAAGCTTTCTTT. V gene TRBV7-9 combines with J gene TRBJ1-1, with a possible D match to TRBD1 (5 bases). The CDR3 consists of 15 residues. Germline V CDR1 and CDR2: SEHNR, FQNEAQ (reference sequence). V was clipped by 5 bases and J by 6 bases, with 19 bases between them.

This chain connects TRBV2 to TRBJ2-5; possibly TRBD1 for D (5 bases). V was trimmed by 6 bases and J by 5 bases, leaving 13 bases between them. Germline CDR1 and CDR2: SNHLY and FYNNEI. CDR3 length: 13 amino acids. The CDR3, as DNA: TGTGCCAGCAGAGAGTTGTGGGGCGAGACCCAGTACTTC. It is translated as CASRELWGETQYF.

The chain joins TRBV7-9 to TRBJ2-7; unclear D gene. V was cut by 5 bases and J by 0 bases, with 11 bases left in between. CDR3 size: 14 residues. Germline CDR1 is SEHNR and CDR2 is FQNEAQ (reference sequence). In DNA form, the CDR3 reads TGTGCCAGCAGCCTAGGCTCGAGCTCCTACGAGCAGTACTTC. Translating it yields CASSLGSSSYEQYF. The full variable domain, in which reference TRBV7-9 and TRBJ2-7 provide the parts outside the CDR3, is DTGVSQNPRHKITKRGQNVTFRCDPISEHNRLYWYRQTLGQGPEFLTYFQNEAQLEKSRLLSDRFSAERPKGSFSTLEIQRTEQGDSAMYLCASSLGSSSYEQYFGPGTRLTVT.

This clone was observed a few times. V gene TRBV7-9 combines with J gene TRBJ2-7; the match to TRBD1 covers 9 bases. The CDR3 contains 14 residues. V gave up 1 base and J gave up 5 bases; unmatched junction bases: 3. The V gene's germline CDR1 is SEHNR and CDR2 FQNEAQ (reference sequence). The CDR3 is CASSLGRTGDEQYF. The CDR3 DNA is TGTGCCAGCAGCTTAGGCCGGACAGGGGACGAGCAGTACTTC.

V gene TRBV7-2 combines with J gene TRBJ1-6, with 11 nucleotides matching TRBD1. CDR1 is SGHTA and CDR2 is FQGNSA in the germline V gene. The V segment lost 5 bases and the J segment 2 bases; nucleotides outside the gene matches: 2. This CDR3 contains 16 residues. CDR3 amino acids: CASSRTGGPYNSPLHF. The CDR3 nucleotides are TGTGCCAGCAGCAGGACAGGGGGCCCCTATAATTCACCCCTCCACTTT. Combining the CDR3 with reference TRBV7-2 and TRBJ1-6 gives the whole variable domain GAGVSQSPSNKVTEKGKDVELRCDPISGHTALYWYRQSLGQGLEFLIYFQGNSAPDKSGLPSDRFSAERTGGSVSTLTIQRTQQEDSAVYLCASSRTGGPYNSPLHFGNGTRLTVT.

V and J are TRBV6-5 and TRBJ1-6, with unresolved D. This CDR3 region has 14 residues. Germline loops: CDR1 MNHEY, CDR2 SVGAGI. Trimming removed 8 bases from V and 2 bases from J, with 10 bases in between. CDR3 protein: CASGREAYNSPLHF. Written as DNA, the CDR3 is TGTGCCAGCGGGAGGGAGGCCTATAATTCACCCCTCCACTTT.

The J gene is TRBJ2-3, the V gene TRBV6-5, with TRBD2 as a possible D gene (5 bases). Germline lookup yields CDR1 MNHEY and CDR2 SVGAGI. V gave up 0 bases and J gave up 4 bases, with 11 bases separating them. The CDR3 has 15 amino acids. The CDR3, as DNA: TGTGCCAGCAGTTACTCGCTAGCTAGGTCAGATACGCAGTATTTT. This translates into CASSYSLARSDTQYF.

This chain joins TRBV30 and TRBJ1-1; D is ambiguous. The CDR3 is 11 residues long. V was cut by 4 bases and J by 5 bases, with 8 bases left in between. CDR1 and CDR2 from the germline V gene are GTSNPN and SVGIG (reference sequence). CDR3 region: CAWTTGTEAFF. DNA for the CDR3: TGTGCCTGGACGACTGGGACTGAAGCTTTCTTT.

This clone has a handful of counts. The chain has TRBV6-5 and TRBJ1-2; no clear D. Trimming stripped 10 bases from V and 0 bases from J, with 9 bases between. From germline, CDR1 is MNHEY and CDR2 SVGAGI. The CDR3 is 12 amino acids. The CDR3 coding sequence is TGTGCCACCTCAGAGGCTAACTATGGCTACACCTTC. This translates into CATSEANYGYTF.

About this clone itself: A read error may account for a junction end that differs from germline. V and J are TRBV7-9 and TRBJ1-5; 8 bases map to TRBD1. CDR3 length: 15 amino acids. Germline CDR1 SEHNR, CDR2 FQNEAQ (reference sequence). Written as DNA, the CDR3 is TGTTCCAGCAGCAGAACGACAGGGGTGACCCAGCCCCAGCATTTT. Translation gives CSSSRTTGVTQPQHF.

CDR3 region: CASSTSDDLQGTYNEQFF. CDR3 DNA sequence: TGTGCCAGCAGCACTAGCGATGATCTTCAAGGGACATACAATGAGCAGTTCTTC. The chain carries TRBV11-2 and TRBJ2-1; D is possibly TRBD2 (7 bases). Trimming shortened V by 5 bases and J by 4 bases, and 24 bases separated the two germline ends. CDR1 is SGHAT, CDR2 FQNNGV, per germline. The CDR3 totals 18 residues.